The 32 T cell receptor beta chains below all came from one sample that was sequenced in a study of early T cells in non-severe SARS-CoV-2 infection (TCRdb year 2021). Preparation of the library involved 5' RACE. For sequencing, a NextSeq 500 was employed. The public reads were run again by TCRdb, first through fastp at Q25 and then through MiXCR, and only productive beta chains were kept. Every entry covers one CDR3 protein and lists the most common genes and DNA from its rows. In this sample the table shows about 76,000 distinct CDR3 sequences, around 15% of which occur a single time. The leading ten clones occupy 12% of the sample. The sample comprised whole blood. These receptors were collected from an adult who was a healthcare worker with PCR-confirmed SARS-CoV-2 infection or an uninfected control (not recorded which).

The CDR3 spells CASSQDKTGRGYNEQFF. The DNA for the CDR3 is TGCGCCAGCAGCCAAGATAAGACAGGGCGTGGATACAATGAGCAGTTCTTC. J is TRBJ2-1 and V is TRBV4-3; 7 bases match TRBD1. This CDR3 has 17 residues. Germline CDR1 and CDR2: LGHNA and YSLEER. The trim removed 0 bases at V and 4 bases at J, leaving 9 bases unmatched.

This clonotype was detected only a few times. This chain uses TRBV9 with TRBJ1-2; TRBD1 aligns across 8 bases. The germline gives CDR1 SGDLS, CDR2 YYNGEE. V dropped 4 bases and J dropped 3; count of bases not matched to a gene: 8. The CDR3 consists of 15 residues. CDR3 protein: CASSLTRGRDYGYTF. The CDR3, as DNA: TGTGCCAGCAGCCTCACCAGGGGGCGAGACTATGGCTACACCTTC.

As DNA, the CDR3 is TGTGCCAGCAGCTTAGCTCTCCGGGGGGCCAGGGAGCAGTTCTTC. It yields the protein CASSLALRGAREQFF. V is TRBV11-2 and J is TRBJ2-1; the D gene is possibly TRBD2 (7 bases). This CDR3 has 15 amino acids. The germline V gene has CDR1 SGHAT and CDR2 FQNNGV. V lost 1 base and J lost 10, with 17 bases in between.

This clonotype was detected only a few times. The chain couples TRBV9 to TRBJ2-7; 9 bases fit TRBD1. The CDR3 has 14 amino acids. Per the germline V gene, CDR1 is SGDLS and CDR2 is YYNGEE. The ends lost 0 bases at V and 4 bases at J; junction bases unmatched: 2. The CDR3 reads CASSVGQGGYEQYF. The CDR3 DNA reads TGTGCCAGCAGCGTAGGACAGGGGGGTTACGAGCAGTACTTC.

The chain links TRBV11-2 to TRBJ2-6; 8 bases are a match to TRBD2. The CDR3 runs to 17 residues. Trimming cost V 2 bases and J 0 bases; bases outside gene matches: 3. Germline V lookup: CDR1 SGHAT, CDR2 FQNNGV. The CDR3: CASSLLAGSSGANVLTF. The CDR3 nucleotides are TGTGCCAGCAGCTTACTAGCGGGCTCCTCTGGGGCCAACGTCCTGACTTTC.

The chain couples TRBV4-2 to TRBJ1-2; the match to TRBD1 covers 9 bases. CDR1 and CDR2 from the germline V gene are LGHNA and YNFKEQ. Trimming removed 4 bases from V and 4 bases from J; junction bases left unmatched: 7. The CDR3 consists of 15 residues. As DNA, the CDR3 is TGTGCCAGCAGCCGGGGGGACAGGGACATCTATGGCTACACCTTC. The encoded protein is CASSRGDRDIYGYTF.

This clonotype was counted at least ten times. V gene TRBV20-1 combines with J gene TRBJ2-5; no reliable D call. This CDR3 has 13 amino acids. V shed 2 bases and J shed 4 bases, with 11 bases lying between them. Germline V gene data show CDR1 as DFQATT and CDR2 as SNEGSKA (reference sequence). CDR3: CSARISVTETQYF. The CDR3 DNA reads TGCAGTGCTAGAATCTCAGTTACAGAGACCCAGTACTTC.

This clonotype was seen at least ten times. The chain couples TRBV6-5 to TRBJ2-3; no definite D call. The V gene's germline CDR1 is MNHEY and CDR2 SVGAGI. Trimming shortened V by 6 bases and J by 2 bases, and 3 bases separated the two germline ends. The CDR3 extends over 11 amino acids. The CDR3 is CASSNTDTQYF. Here the CDR3 DNA reads TGTGCCAGCAGCAACACAGATACGCAGTATTTT.

V and J are TRBV9 and TRBJ2-7; 13 positions match TRBD2. There are 14 residues in the CDR3. The V gene end was trimmed by 4 bases and the J gene end by 9 bases; junction bases not matched to a gene: 7. Germline V gene sequence: CDR1 SGDLS, CDR2 YYNGEE. CDR3 amino acids: CASSLGLAGEVQYF. DNA of the CDR3: TGTGCCAGCAGCCTTGGACTAGCGGGAGAAGTGCAGTACTTC.

This clonotype was detected a few times. V and J are TRBV10-3 and TRBJ2-5; 10 bases match TRBD2. The J segment lost 5 bases and the V segment lost 10 bases, leaving 10 bases of the junction unmatched. The V gene's germline CDR1 is ENHRY and CDR2 SYGVKD. The CDR3 has 14 amino acids. The CDR3 loop reads CASKERGGVETQYF. For the CDR3, the DNA is TGTGCCAGTAAGGAGCGGGGGGGCGTGGAGACCCAGTACTTC.

This clonotype appeared many times. The gene calls are TRBV4-2 and TRBJ1-6; D remains unclear. The CDR3 length is 13 residues. CDR1 and CDR2 (germline): LGHNA, YNFKEQ. V lost 0 bases, J lost 13 bases, and 10 bases lay in between. Here the CDR3 reads CASSQDPGKPLHF. In DNA form, the CDR3 reads TGTGCCAGCAGCCAAGATCCCGGGAAGCCCCTCCACTTT.

This clonotype was observed at least ten times. V usage is TRBV27 and J usage is TRBJ1-5; D is unresolved. CDR1 and CDR2 (germline): MNHEY, SMNVEV (reference sequence). CDR3 length: 13 amino acids. The germline V and J ends were trimmed by 4 bases and 7 bases, with 11 bases remaining between them. This CDR3 reads CASSWGAGQPQHF. DNA for the CDR3: TGTGCCAGCAGTTGGGGAGCGGGGCAGCCCCAGCATTTT.

This clonotype was seen a few times. This chain links TRBV7-3 with TRBJ2-5; D not certain. The germline V and J ends were trimmed by 5 bases and 5 bases, with 12 bases remaining between them. The CDR3 length is 13 residues. CDR1 and CDR2 from the germline V gene are SGHTA and FQGTGA. CDR3 nucleotide sequence: TGTGCCAGCAGCCTAAGTTCAGTGGAGACCCAGTACTTC. This translates into CASSLSSVETQYF.

This clonotype was observed a few times. V usage is TRBV20-1 and J usage is TRBJ1-4; 8 positions agree with TRBD1. The CDR3 has 11 amino acids. V was clipped by 6 bases and J by 14 bases; unmatched bases: 8. Germline lookup yields CDR1 DFQATT and CDR2 SNEGSKA (reference sequence). Here the CDR3 reads CSADQGARLFF. In DNA form, the CDR3 reads TGCAGTGCAGATCAGGGGGCACGGCTGTTTTTT.

The chain carries TRBV12-3 or TRBV12-4 and TRBJ1-5; D is undetermined. Trimming took off 3 bases at V and 3 bases at J, with 12 bases between the two ends. This CDR3 contains 15 residues. CDR3 sequence reads: CASSLGRGYNQPQHF. For the CDR3, the DNA is TGTGCCAGCAGTTTGGGGAGAGGCTACAATCAGCCCCAGCATTTT.

The V gene is TRBV7-3, the J gene TRBJ2-2, with 8 bases lining up with TRBD2. Germline values: CDR1 SGHTA, CDR2 FQGTGA. The J segment lost 4 bases and the V segment lost 2 bases, leaving 9 bases of the junction unmatched. This CDR3 spans 17 amino acids. The CDR3 loop reads CASSLGVRSGGTGELFF. As DNA, the CDR3 is TGTGCCAGCAGCTTAGGGGTCCGGAGCGGGGGCACCGGGGAGCTGTTTTTT.

The table lists this clonotype with many counts. The rearrangement joins TRBV9 to TRBJ2-3; 7 bases map to TRBD2. Trimming removed 0 bases from V and 2 bases from J; junction bases left unmatched: 6. The CDR3 length is 16 residues. The germline V gene encodes CDR1 SGDLS and CDR2 YYNGEE. CDR3 protein: CASSVVASGYTDTQYF. CDR3 DNA: TGTGCCAGCAGCGTAGTGGCTAGCGGATACACAGATACGCAGTATTTT.

This clonotype has a handful of counts. The rearrangement uses TRBV24-1 and TRBJ2-7; TRBD1 matches at 10 bases. Germline V gives CDR1 KGHDR, CDR2 SFDVKD. The V gene end was trimmed by 3 bases and the J gene end by 5 bases; junction bases not matched to a gene: 6. The CDR3 contains 15 residues. CDR3 loop: CATSDPRDRGDEQYF. The DNA for the CDR3 is TGTGCCACCAGTGATCCCCGGGACAGGGGCGACGAGCAGTACTTC.

This chain connects TRBV7-9 to TRBJ1-6, with 7 bases lining up with TRBD1. CDR3 length equals 14 residues. Per the germline V gene, CDR1 is SEHNR and CDR2 is FQNEAQ (reference sequence). J lost 6 bases, V lost 5 bases, and 4 bases had no gene match. The CDR3: CASSLGQTNSPLHF. The CDR3 nucleotides read TGTGCCAGCAGCCTGGGACAGACTAATTCACCCCTCCACTTT. The whole variable domain, filled in from reference TRBV7-9 and TRBJ1-6, reads DTGVSQNPRHKITKRGQNVTFRCDPISEHNRLYWYRQTLGQGPEFLTYFQNEAQLEKSRLLSDRFSAERPKGSFSTLEIQRTEQGDSAMYLCASSLGQTNSPLHFGNGTRLTVT.

The chain recombines TRBV6-5 with TRBJ2-7; D might be TRBD1 (6 bases). There are 13 residues in the CDR3. With 6 bases removed from V and 5 bases from J, the gap between germline ends came to 14 bases. Germline V lookup: CDR1 MNHEY, CDR2 SVGAGI. CDR3 coding DNA: TGTGCCAGCAGCACAGGGCTCGTCCACGAGCAGTACTTC. Translated, it gives CASSTGLVHEQYF.

This clonotype was counted between two and nine times. This sequence joins TRBV6-2 or TRBV6-3 and TRBJ1-4; possible D gene TRBD1, 6 bases. The V and J ends lost 4 bases and 8 bases respectively, with 17 bases between them. The germline CDR1 and CDR2 sequences are MNHEY and SVGEGT. The CDR3 has 15 residues. The CDR3 loop is CASSSPGQGQEKLFF. The DNA of the CDR3 is TGTGCCAGCAGTTCACCGGGACAAGGACAAGAAAAACTGTTTTTT.

This clonotype was seen a few times. V gene TRBV4-1 combines with J gene TRBJ2-2; TRBD2 aligns across 10 bases. V was pared by 2 bases and J by 4 bases, with 7 bases of the junction left unmatched. The V gene's germline CDR1 is MGHRA and CDR2 YSYEKL. The CDR3 is 17 amino acids. The chain's CDR3 is CASSQPSGGAGTGELFF. In DNA, the CDR3 is TGCGCCAGCAGCCAACCCAGCGGGGGGGCGGGCACCGGGGAGCTGTTTTTT.

The rearrangement links TRBV20-1 to TRBJ2-7, with 9 bases lining up with TRBD2. This CDR3 comprises 13 residues. The germline V gene has CDR1 DFQATT and CDR2 SNEGSKA (reference sequence). V was pared by 1 base and J by 5 bases, with 3 bases of the junction left unmatched. CDR3 sequence reads: CSARVAGEDEQYF. For the CDR3, the DNA is TGCAGTGCTAGAGTAGCGGGGGAGGACGAGCAGTACTTC.

This rearrangement joins TRBV21-1 to TRBJ1-6; TRBD1 is the table's D call and was not checked against the DNA. TRBV21-1 is an annotated pseudogene. The CDR3 covers 16 residues. The DNA of the CDR3 is TGTGCCAGCAGCATGCGACAGGGACAGGGTTATTCACCCCTCCACTTT. Translation: CASSMRQGQGYSPLHF.

V is TRBV7-2 and J is TRBJ2-1; TRBD2 matches at 8 bases. CDR3 length equals 15 residues. Germline CDR1 is SGHTA and CDR2 is FQGNSA. Losses at the gene ends were 2 bases for V and 4 bases for J; bases not matched to a gene: 4. The CDR3 DNA reads TGTGCCAGCAGCTTAAGCCCTAGCGGGTACAATGAGCAGTTCTTC. This translates into CASSLSPSGYNEQFF.

The rearrangement links TRBV7-2 to TRBJ2-1, with unresolved D. The germline V gene encodes CDR1 SGHTA and CDR2 FQGNSA. Deletions cut 6 bases from V and 4 bases from J, with 7 bases between. The CDR3 runs 12 residues. In DNA form, the CDR3 reads TGTGCCAGCAGTCAAATTTACAATGAGCAGTTCTTC. It yields the protein CASSQIYNEQFF.

This clonotype was seen repeatedly, ten times or more. This chain joins TRBV29-1 and TRBJ1-2; D is uncertain. The germline V gene encodes CDR1 SQVTM and CDR2 ANQGSEA. V was clipped by 1 base and J by 8 bases, with 11 bases between them. This CDR3 is 12 amino acids long. CDR3 protein: CSVEVGAAGYTF. Written as DNA, the CDR3 is TGCAGCGTTGAAGTGGGAGCTGCCGGCTACACCTTC.

This clonotype has ten or more counts. This chain links TRBV18 with TRBJ1-1; TRBD1 matches 8 bases. Losses at the gene ends were 5 bases for V and 6 bases for J; bases not matched to a gene: 2. Germline assignment: CDR1 KGHSH and CDR2 LQKENI. CDR3 size: 12 residues. CDR3 loop: CASSEQGAEAFF. CDR3 DNA sequence: TGTGCCAGCTCAGAACAGGGGGCTGAAGCTTTCTTT. The full variable domain, its missing parts supplied by reference TRBV18 and TRBJ1-1, is NAGVMQNPRHLVRRRGQEARLRCSPMKGHSHVYWYRQLPEEGLKFMVYLQKENIIDESGMPKERFSAEFPKEGPSILRIQQVVRGDSAAYFCASSEQGAEAFFGQGTRLTVV.

This clonotype was seen a handful of times. This chain links TRBV12-3 or TRBV12-4 with TRBJ2-1; 7 bases align to TRBD1. V shed 5 bases and J 8 bases; nucleotides not matched to a gene: 3. The CDR3 has 12 amino acids. The CDR3 DNA is TGTGCCAGCAGTCGACAGGGTTATGAGCAGTTCTTC. Protein product: CASSRQGYEQFF.

This clonotype was seen only a few times. The chain joins TRBV6-1 to TRBJ1-5; D perhaps matches TRBD1 (5 bases). CDR1 and CDR2 (germline): MNHNS, SASEGT. With 3 bases removed from V and 3 bases from J, the gap between germline ends came to 6 bases. CDR3 length equals 13 residues. The CDR3 DNA sequence: TGTGCCAGCAGTGAGACAGTCAATCAGCCCCAGCATTTT. Translation: CASSETVNQPQHF.

The chain uses TRBV13 and TRBJ2-5, with D possibly matching TRBD1 (6 bases). The CDR3 loop spans 14 amino acids. CDR1 and CDR2 from the germline V gene are PRHDT and FYEKMQ (reference sequence). The V end lost 5 bases, the J end lost 3 bases, and 13 bases lay between the germline ends. The CDR3 protein is CASSPDSNKETQYF. The CDR3 coding sequence is TGTGCCAGCAGCCCGGACAGCAATAAAGAGACCCAGTACTTC.

In this sample, this clonotype turned up a few times. V and J are TRBV27 and TRBJ2-4, with 7 nucleotides matching TRBD2. Germline CDR1 is MNHEY and CDR2 is SMNVEV (reference sequence). The CDR3 is 14 amino acids. The V gene end was trimmed by 4 bases and the J gene end by 6 bases; junction bases not matched to a gene: 6. CDR3 sequence: CASSSVGEGNIQYF. The CDR3 DNA sequence: TGTGCCAGCAGTTCAGTAGGGGAGGGAAACATTCAGTACTTC.